A selection of T cell receptor beta chains follows, all from one sample in a study of blood T cell repertoires in COVID-19. Profiled with immunoSEQ multiplex PCR; TCRdb holds only in-frame clones, not every one. The sample has some 400,000 clones; roughly 86% are singletons. The specimen was peripheral blood. Source of these receptors: a woman between 25 and 40 years old with COVID-19, enrolled during active disease. The conserved cysteine and the conserved F or W are not part of the CDR3 here.

CDR3 protein	J gene	V gene
SVEDWGAKNTEAF	TRBJ1-1	TRBV29-1
ATSRGAEAIEKLF	TRBJ1-4	TRBV15
ASSLGGGSGNQPQH	TRBJ1-5	TRBV5-1
ASSEAGGAGLGYYNEQF	TRBJ2-1	TRBV6-1
ASSWDLNTGELF	TRBJ2-2	TRBV11-2
ASSPSGDTQY	TRBJ2-3	TRBV6-6
ASSGTSGLNTGELF	TRBJ2-2	TRBV2
ASSVVGRAGDTQY	TRBJ2-3	TRBV9
SASFGSTGPQH	TRBJ1-5	TRBV20-1
AWRRLAGVNEQF	TRBJ2-1	TRBV30
ASSIGQGVHTEAF	TRBJ1-1	TRBV19
AWSVILGRGGSPLH	TRBJ1-6	TRBV30
ASTRTGFTDTQY	TRBJ2-3	TRBV27
ASSPTGGQETQY	TRBJ2-5	TRBV11-2
ALSGRLSYEQY	TRBJ2-7	TRBV2
ASSAGTSPYNEQF	TRBJ2-1	TRBV6-4
AWSPGFNSPLH	TRBJ1-6	TRBV30
ASSQGQGAAYGYT	TRBJ1-2	TRBV4-1
ASRVGQQETQY	TRBJ2-5	TRBV5-4
ASSPRGGWDNEQF	TRBJ2-1	TRBV3-1/TRBV3-2
ASRIPLTTRYNEQF	TRBJ2-1	TRBV2
ASSRTGGLPSNYGYT	TRBJ1-2	TRBV7-2
ASSSVGYNQPQH	TRBJ1-5	TRBV28
ASRGGTAPYEQY	TRBJ2-7	TRBV28
ATNRRGGELF	TRBJ2-2	TRBV28
ASSLDILSGSDGGELF	TRBJ2-2	TRBV2
ASSLGLAGDYEQY	TRBJ2-7	TRBV5-4
ASTSAQTDTQY	TRBJ2-3	TRBV2
ASSSSGTGSDEQF	TRBJ2-1	TRBV19
ASLRTGGDTETQY	TRBJ2-5	TRBV18
ASSLAAGGPTDTQY	TRBJ2-3	TRBV7-9
ASRRDSRGTQY	TRBJ2-5	TRBV6-5
ATSRTGRETGELF	TRBJ2-2	TRBV15
ATTGQGGYEQY	TRBJ2-7	TRBV11-2